The 22 T cell receptor beta chains presented below share a single source sample, sequenced in a study of T cell repertoires in cytomegalovirus infection. TCRdb redid the calling of the reads with MiXCR, one entry per CDR3 protein. This table holds roughly 640,000 distinct CDR3 sequences, 20% to 30% found once. Sequencing input: CD8+ T cells from PBMCs. The receptor set was obtained from a human donor in good health (CMV status not recorded). Some clones in this sample may be carry-over from other donors' samples.

This clonotype showed up many times. The chain joins TRBV7-2 to TRBJ2-3; TRBD2 matches 10 bases. The germline gives CDR1 SGHTA, CDR2 FQGNSA. Germline trimming cut 2 bases from V and 6 bases from J; bases unmatched to any gene: 26. CDR3 size: 22 residues. The CDR3 is CASSLILGPSYLSGGIRDTQYF. The CDR3 DNA reads TGTGCCAGCAGCTTAATTTTAGGTCCTTCCTATCTTAGCGGGGGGATTAGGGATACGCAGTATTTT.

This clonotype was observed at least ten times. This chain connects TRBV7-2 to TRBJ2-7; 7 nucleotides line up with TRBD2. Looked up from germline, CDR1 is SGHTA and CDR2 is FQGNSA. The CDR3 extends over 15 amino acids. Losses at the gene ends were 1 base for V and 3 bases for J; bases not matched to a gene: 6. Here the CDR3 reads CASSLGGGTGYEQYF. The CDR3 bases are TGTGCCAGCAGCTTAGGGGGGGGGACTGGCTACGAGCAGTACTTC.

The chain joins TRBV6-2 or TRBV6-3 to TRBJ1-5, with D maybe TRBD1 (6 bases). Per germline, CDR1 MNHEY and CDR2 SVGEGT. The CDR3 runs 17 residues. Trimming took off 5 bases at V and 0 bases at J, with 17 bases between the two ends. The CDR3 DNA sequence: TGTGCCAGCAGTAAACCCGAAGGACAGCATAGCAATCAGCCCCAGCATTTT. Its translation: CASSKPEGQHSNQPQHF.

The genes are TRBV20-1 and TRBJ2-1; TRBD2 aligns across 8 bases. CDR1 is DFQATT, CDR2 SNEGSKA, per germline (reference sequence). The CDR3 totals 12 residues. Trimming at V came to 5 bases and at J to 8 bases, leaving 5 bases not matched to a gene. The CDR3 sequence is CSAGTRGHEQFF. As DNA, the CDR3 is TGCAGTGCTGGGACTAGGGGTCATGAGCAGTTCTTC.

This clonotype was detected ten times or more. The chain is built from TRBV7-9 and TRBJ1-1, with 7 bases matching TRBD1. The CDR3 consists of 18 residues. Germline loops: CDR1 SEHNR, CDR2 FQNEAQ (reference sequence). V gave up 4 bases and J gave up 2 bases; unmatched junction bases: 16. Here the CDR3 reads CASSSPKYRGGPNTEAFF. In DNA, the CDR3 is TGTGCCAGCAGCTCGCCAAAATACAGGGGAGGGCCCAACACTGAAGCTTTCTTT.

This clonotype was seen many times. The chain has TRBV14 and TRBJ2-1, with TRBD2 identical over 8 bases. The CDR3 has 15 residues. Unmatched junction bases numbered 6, after V lost 4 bases and J lost 4 bases. CDR1 is SGHDN, CDR2 FVKESK, per germline. The CDR3 region is CASSPLSGAYNEQFF. CDR3 DNA: TGTGCCAGCAGCCCACTTAGCGGGGCATACAATGAGCAGTTCTTC.

The gene calls are TRBV20-1 and TRBJ2-1; 13 nucleotides match TRBD2. V lost 0 bases to trimming and J lost 2 bases; unmatched junction nucleotides: 7. CDR1 is DFQATT and CDR2 is SNEGSKA in the germline V gene (reference sequence). CDR3 length equals 18 residues. This CDR3 reads CSARDKTSGGMTYNEQFF. The CDR3 DNA reads TGCAGTGCTAGAGATAAGACTAGCGGGGGGATGACCTACAATGAGCAGTTCTTC.

This clonotype has ten or more counts. V and J are TRBV12-3 or TRBV12-4 and TRBJ2-1; D unresolved. Trimming stripped 3 bases from V and 6 bases from J, with 12 bases between. The length of the CDR3 is 14 residues. CDR3 protein: CASSFVGVGNEQFF. As DNA, the CDR3 is TGTGCCAGCAGTTTTGTAGGAGTGGGCAATGAGCAGTTCTTC.

CDR3: CASSKITQGRSTEAFF. As DNA, the CDR3 is TGTGCCAGCAGTAAGATAACCCAGGGGCGAAGCACTGAAGCTTTCTTT. The chain employs TRBV6-1 and TRBJ1-1; D perhaps matches TRBD1 (6 bases). Germline V gene lookup returns CDR1 MNHNS and CDR2 SASEGT. V dropped 5 bases and J dropped 4 bases, with 20 bases sitting between them. The CDR3 extends over 16 amino acids.

This clonotype showed up just a few times. The J gene is TRBJ2-5, the V gene TRBV11-3; D is possibly TRBD1 (6 bases). V was pared by 2 bases and J by 4 bases, with 11 bases between. The CDR3 spans 14 residues. CDR1 is SGHNT and CDR2 is YENEEA in the germline V gene. The CDR3 bases are TGTGCCAGCAGCTTAAACTTGGGGGCAGAGACCCAGTACTTC. This encodes CASSLNLGAETQYF.

The chain has TRBV19 and TRBJ2-1, with 8 bases aligning to TRBD2. This CDR3 region has 14 residues. J lost 4 bases, V lost 8 bases, and 7 bases had no gene match. Germline V gives CDR1 LNHDA, CDR2 SQIVND (reference sequence). The CDR3 here is CASGFGLAYNEQFF. CDR3 in DNA: TGTGCCAGTGGGTTCGGACTAGCTTACAATGAGCAGTTCTTC.

This clonotype was picked up many times. J is TRBJ2-7 and V is TRBV7-6, with 9 bases aligning to TRBD1. Germline assignment: CDR1 SGHVS and CDR2 FNYEAQ. This CDR3 has 16 amino acids. V trimming: 1 base; J trimming: 4 bases; junction bases outside the gene matches: 8. The CDR3 protein is CASSLGPGQGIYEQYF. In nucleotides, the CDR3 is TGTGCCAGCAGCTTAGGACCGGGACAGGGTATATACGAGCAGTACTTC.

There are a few counts of this clonotype. The chain joins TRBV12-5 to TRBJ1-1, with D uncertain. The CDR3 sequence is 12 residues long. Trimming took off 3 bases at V and 3 bases at J, with 5 bases between the two ends. The germline V gene has CDR1 LGHNT and CDR2 FRNRAP. In DNA form, the CDR3 reads TGTGCTAGTGGTTTTCCACACACTGAAGCTTTCTTT. This translates into CASGFPHTEAFF.

The chain uses TRBV28 and TRBJ1-4; D not resolved. The CDR3 totals 16 residues. CDR1 MDHEN and CDR2 SYDVKM come from the germline V gene. Trimming pared 5 bases from V and 2 bases from J, leaving 15 bases between. CDR3 residues: CASSRPLYGTNEKLFF. CDR3 DNA sequence: TGTGCCAGCAGTCGCCCGCTCTATGGGACTAATGAAAAACTGTTTTTT.

The rearrangement joins TRBV7-4 to TRBJ1-2; no firm D call. V lost 1 base and J 8 bases, leaving 17 bases between the germline ends. This CDR3 is built from 15 residues. CDR1 and CDR2 (germline): SGHVT, SQSDAQ. The CDR3 DNA is TGTGCCAGCAGCTTAGTCGTGGACCGTTCTGTCGGCTACACCTTC. This translates into CASSLVVDRSVGYTF. The full variable domain, in which reference TRBV7-4 and TRBJ1-2 provide the parts outside the CDR3, is GAGVSQSPRYKVAKRGRDVALRCDSISGHVTLYWYRQTLGQGSEVLTYSQSDAQRDKSGRPSGRFSAERPERSVSTLKIQRTEQGDSAVYLCASSLVVDRSVGYTFGSGTRLTVV.

The J gene is TRBJ2-2, the V gene TRBV6-2 or TRBV6-3, with TRBD2 matching over 9 bases. The ends lost 7 bases at V and 9 bases at J; junction bases unmatched: 9. The CDR3 is 14 residues long. The germline V gene encodes CDR1 MNHEY and CDR2 SVGEGT. The CDR3 spells CASIGGGAPRELFF. The CDR3 DNA reads TGTGCCAGCATAGGCGGGGGGGCCCCCCGGGAGCTGTTTTTT.

Remarks on this clonotype: A much more abundant neighbour one base away suggests this may be a read error. This chain uses TRBV12-3 or TRBV12-4 with TRBJ2-1, with a possible D match to TRBD2 (6 bases). The CDR3 runs to 15 residues. The V and J ends lost 7 bases and 3 bases respectively, with 16 bases between them. The CDR3 protein is CASNSHRGNYNEQFF. CDR3 nucleotide sequence: TGTGCCAGCAATTCGCACCGGGGGAACTACAATGAGCAGTTCTTC.

This clonotype was recorded a few times. V is TRBV13 and J is TRBJ2-5; a possible D gene is TRBD2 (5 bases). Germline V CDR1 and CDR2: PRHDT, FYEKMQ (reference sequence). Between the trimmed V and J ends, which lost 5 bases and 2 bases, there was a span of 15 bases. The CDR3 covers 15 residues. The CDR3 DNA follows: TGTGCCAGCAGCCGGGGTCGAACTGTACAAGAGACCCAGTACTTC. Translated: CASSRGRTVQETQYF.

This clonotype was counted many times. In nucleotides, the CDR3 is TGTGCTAGTGGTTTCACGTTACAGGGGGTAATTGTGGCTAATGAGCAGTTCTTC. This encodes CASGFTLQGVIVANEQFF. The rearrangement uses TRBV12-5 and TRBJ2-1; 8 bases match TRBD1. Germline V lookup: CDR1 LGHNT, CDR2 FRNRAP. CDR3 length: 18 amino acids. Losses at the gene ends were 3 bases for V and 7 bases for J; bases not matched to a gene: 17.

The gene calls are TRBV6-6 and TRBJ1-5, with no clear D. This CDR3 spans 13 amino acids. The ends were cut back, 0 bases at V and 5 bases at J, with 5 bases in the middle. Germline V gives CDR1 MNHNY, CDR2 SVGAGI (reference sequence). CDR3 nucleotides: TGTGCCAGCAGTTACTCGCGGGATCAGCCCCAGCATTTT. Translated: CASSYSRDQPQHF.

The chain couples TRBV23-1 to TRBJ2-5; D is unclear. TRBV23-1 is noted as an ORF with a role that remains uncertain. The V end was cut by 4 bases, the J end by 6 bases, with 6 bases between. The CDR3 extends over 11 amino acids. The CDR3 bases are TGCGCCAGCAGTCGAAGAAAGACCCAGTACTTC. Translation gives CASSRRKTQYF.

The V and J genes are TRBV19 and TRBJ2-1, with TRBD2 identical over 8 bases. The V and J ends lost 5 bases and 4 bases, in that order; junction bases with no gene match: 4. Germline CDR1 is LNHDA and CDR2 is SQIVND (reference sequence). The CDR3 runs to 14 residues. The CDR3 DNA sequence: TGTGCCAGTAGTCAAGCGGGGGCGTACAATGAGCAGTTCTTC. Its protein is CASSQAGAYNEQFF.